A selection of T cell receptor beta chains follows, all from one sample in a study of T cell responses to AZD1222 COVID-19 vaccine. Using immunoSEQ multiplex PCR, the repertoire was profiled, and TCRdb retains in-frame clones only, with some absent. The sample has 95,000 to 150,000 clones; around 94% are singletons. Sequencing was performed on peripheral blood, taken on day 0 of AZD1222 vaccination. Receptors were obtained from an adult in good health. Each CDR3 is given with its conserved first and last residue. Each record gives: D gene, J gene, V gene, clone size, CDR3 DNA, CDR3 protein. A D gene is named only where the DNA matches it firmly. Clone size is given for some rows only: seen once, a few or many times, or a class if the clone is expanded.

D gene: NA; J gene: TRBJ2-2; V gene: TRBV7-2; clone size: NA; CDR3 DNA: TGTGCCAGCAGCTTGTACCTAGACCCCGGGGAGCTGTTTTTT; CDR3 protein: CASSLYLDPGELFF
D gene: TRBD1; J gene: TRBJ2-6; V gene: TRBV6-5; clone size: NA; CDR3 DNA: TGTGCCAGCAGCTCACAGGGGGCTGGGGCCAACGTCCTGACTTTC; CDR3 protein: CASSSQGAGANVLTF
D gene: NA; J gene: TRBJ1-2; V gene: TRBV19; clone size: NA; CDR3 DNA: TGTGCCAGTAGTATCCAGGGTAACTATGGCTACACCTTC; CDR3 protein: CASSIQGNYGYTF
D gene: NA; J gene: TRBJ2-5; V gene: TRBV2; clone size: once; CDR3 DNA: TGTGCCAGCACGGGCGGCAGGGCCCAGTACTTC; CDR3 protein: CASTGGRAQYF
D gene: NA; J gene: TRBJ1-5; V gene: TRBV19; clone size: NA; CDR3 DNA: TGTGCCAGTTCAGACCGGCAGATTAGCAATCAGCCCCAGCATTTT; CDR3 protein: CASSDRQISNQPQHF
D gene: NA; J gene: TRBJ1-4; V gene: TRBV6-6; clone size: NA; CDR3 DNA: TGTGCCAGCAGTTACCCCTTAGGGGGTGATGAAAAACTGTTTTTT; CDR3 protein: CASSYPLGGDEKLFF
D gene: NA; J gene: TRBJ1-1; V gene: TRBV9; clone size: NA; CDR3 DNA: TGTGCCAGCAGCCCACAACATTCGAACACTGAAGCTTTCTTT; CDR3 protein: CASSPQHSNTEAFF
D gene: TRBD1; J gene: TRBJ1-2; V gene: TRBV2; clone size: NA; CDR3 DNA: TGTGCCAGCAGCCAACAGGGGGCAAGCGGCTACACCTTC; CDR3 protein: CASSQQGASGYTF
D gene: TRBD1; J gene: TRBJ1-3; V gene: TRBV7-3; clone size: NA; CDR3 DNA: TGTGCCAGCAGCTTATCAGGGGGCTTTGGAAACACCATATATTTT; CDR3 protein: CASSLSGGFGNTIYF
D gene: NA; J gene: TRBJ2-1; V gene: TRBV3-1/TRBV3-2; clone size: NA; CDR3 DNA: TGTGCCAGCAGGGGCTCCTACAATGAGCAGTTCTTC; CDR3 protein: CASRGSYNEQFF
D gene: TRBD1; J gene: TRBJ1-5; V gene: TRBV10-2; clone size: NA; CDR3 DNA: TGCGCCAGCAGCCGGGACAGGGGCCAGCCCCAGCATTTT; CDR3 protein: CASSRDRGQPQHF
D gene: NA; J gene: TRBJ1-5; V gene: TRBV19; clone size: NA; CDR3 DNA: TGTGCCAGTAGTATGACCCCCCGGGGCCCCCAGCATTTT; CDR3 protein: CASSMTPRGPQHF
D gene: TRBD2; J gene: TRBJ2-1; V gene: TRBV7-2; clone size: NA; CDR3 DNA: TGTGCCAGCAGCTATGGGGCTAGCGGGGGGGCTAACGAGCAGTTCTTC; CDR3 protein: CASSYGASGGANEQFF
D gene: NA; J gene: TRBJ2-7; V gene: TRBV6-5; clone size: NA; CDR3 DNA: TGTGCCAGCAGTTACTCGTCCGGGGCCTCCTACGAGCAGTACTTC; CDR3 protein: CASSYSSGASYEQYF
D gene: NA; J gene: TRBJ2-7; V gene: TRBV15; clone size: once; CDR3 DNA: TGTGCCACCAGCAGAGATTGGGGCGGATCCTACGAGCAGTACTTC; CDR3 protein: CATSRDWGGSYEQYF
D gene: NA; J gene: TRBJ1-5; V gene: TRBV5-1; clone size: NA; CDR3 DNA: TGCGCCAGCAGCTTTGACCCGGTGGGGGCCGTTGGACAGCCCCAGCATTTT; CDR3 protein: CASSFDPVGAVGQPQHF
D gene: TRBD1; J gene: TRBJ1-6; V gene: TRBV9; clone size: few; CDR3 DNA: TGTGCCAGCAGCGCGGGACAGGGCGGTTCACCCCTCCACTTT; CDR3 protein: CASSAGQGGSPLHF
D gene: NA; J gene: TRBJ1-5; V gene: TRBV27; clone size: NA; CDR3 DNA: TGTGCCAGCAGTTCCGGACAGAGGGCCCAGCCCCAGCATTTT; CDR3 protein: CASSSGQRAQPQHF
D gene: NA; J gene: TRBJ1-3; V gene: TRBV9; clone size: NA; CDR3 DNA: TGTGCCAGCAGCGCAGGGACATATTTAGAGACTTTCTCTGGAAACACCATATATTTT; CDR3 protein: CASSAGTYLETFSGNTIYF
D gene: NA; J gene: TRBJ1-2; V gene: TRBV7-8; clone size: NA; CDR3 DNA: TGTGCCAGCAGCTTAGGGGGTGGCAGGTTCTATGGCTACACCTTC; CDR3 protein: CASSLGGGRFYGYTF
D gene: NA; J gene: TRBJ1-3; V gene: TRBV3-1/TRBV3-2; clone size: NA; CDR3 DNA: TGTGCCAGCAGCCTTTCCCACGGACTGAGCTCTGGAAACACCATATATTTT; CDR3 protein: CASSLSHGLSSGNTIYF
D gene: NA; J gene: TRBJ1-3; V gene: TRBV20-1; clone size: NA; CDR3 DNA: TGCAGTGCTAGTCTGCCGGCTGGAAACACCATATATTTT; CDR3 protein: CSASLPAGNTIYF
D gene: NA; J gene: TRBJ1-3; V gene: TRBV30; clone size: NA; CDR3 DNA: TGTGCCTGGAGTTTAGCCTCTGGAAACACCATATATTTT; CDR3 protein: CAWSLASGNTIYF
D gene: TRBD1; J gene: TRBJ1-4; V gene: TRBV7-9; clone size: NA; CDR3 DNA: TGTGCCAGCAGTTACAGGGGGCAAGATAATGAAAAACTGTTTTTT; CDR3 protein: CASSYRGQDNEKLFF
D gene: NA; J gene: TRBJ1-6; V gene: TRBV27; clone size: NA; CDR3 DNA: TGTGCCAGCAGTCTTCAGGGGTCACCCCTCCACTTT; CDR3 protein: CASSLQGSPLHF
D gene: NA; J gene: TRBJ2-6; V gene: TRBV29-1; clone size: NA; CDR3 DNA: TGCAGCGCCCGCGCAAACTCTGGGGCCAACGTCCTGACTTTC; CDR3 protein: CSARANSGANVLTF
D gene: TRBD1; J gene: TRBJ1-1; V gene: TRBV3-1/TRBV3-2; clone size: NA; CDR3 DNA: TGTGCCAGCAGCCAAAGATCAGGGGGAGGAACTGAAGCTTTCTTT; CDR3 protein: CASSQRSGGGTEAFF
D gene: NA; J gene: TRBJ1-5; V gene: TRBV7-2; clone size: NA; CDR3 DNA: TGTGCCAGCAGCCTTCGACAGGGCAATCAGCCCCAGCATTTT; CDR3 protein: CASSLRQGNQPQHF
D gene: TRBD1; J gene: TRBJ1-2; V gene: TRBV5-6; clone size: once; CDR3 DNA: TGTGCCAGCAGCCTGACAGGGGTCCCCGGGGGCTACACCTTC; CDR3 protein: CASSLTGVPGGYTF
D gene: TRBD2; J gene: TRBJ2-1; V gene: TRBV5-1; clone size: NA; CDR3 DNA: TGCGCCAGCAGCTTCCCCGGGACTAGCGGCCTAGGGAGCTCCTACAATGAGCAGTTCTTC; CDR3 protein: CASSFPGTSGLGSSYNEQFF